This TCR beta chain was captured in a study of blood T cell repertoires in COVID-19. V lost 8 bases to trimming and J lost 4 bases; unmatched junction nucleotides: 6. Germline V gives CDR1 LGHDT, CDR2 YNNKEL (reference sequence). The CDR3 spans 14 residues. Profiled with immunoSEQ multiplex PCR; TCRdb holds only in-frame clones, not every one. The sample lists hundreds of thousands of clones; 70% to 90% were seen once. The rearrangement joins TRBV3-1 (or the pseudogene TRBV3-2) to TRBJ1-3; 9 bases are a match to TRBD1. The TCR comes from a woman younger than 35 with acute COVID-19. The sequenced material came from PBMCs or T cells enriched from blood (not recorded which). CDR3 coding DNA: TGTGCCAGCCGCGGGACAGGGATAGGAAACACCATATATTTT. Its translation: CASRGTGIGNTIYF.